The clone carrying this T cell receptor beta chain was observed a single time. The antigen is undetermined. TCRdb recomputed calls from the RT-PCR reads with MiXCR, one row per CDR3 protein. The table lists 800,000 to 1,000,000 distinct CDR3 sequences, around 21% of them singletons, with roughly 10% in the top ten. This CDR3 spans 11 amino acids. Germline V CDR1 and CDR2: DFQATT, SNEGSKA (reference sequence). The data originate from a study of response to subunit inactivated influenza vaccine. Whole-study findings and limits: It was suggested by the authors that few new T cells are recruited by each seasonal influenza vaccination.

The V and J genes are TRBV20-1 and TRBJ2-7, with 7 positions matching TRBD1. This TCR derives from a man in his fifties or sixties who received an inactivated influenza vaccine. The sequencing used PBMCs from blood, collected about 5 days after vaccination. The CDR3 region is CGGQTSYEQYF. CDR3 DNA: TGCGGGGGACAGACTTCCTACGAGCAGTACTTC.